What follows are 7 T cell receptor beta chains derived from one specimen sequenced in a study of Ad26.COV2.S vaccination and SARS-CoV-2 variants. Repertoires were generated with immunoSEQ multiplex PCR, while TCRdb's copy carries only in-frame clones and drops some. Of under 550,000 clones listed, approximately 90% were seen once; the top ten hold 3.6%. Treatment defined: around 19 received Ad26.COV2.S at low or high dose, single or two shots; 5 received placebo; per-sample allocation not given. Day 63 following the first vaccine or placebo injection was when the samples were taken. Sequences were derived from peripheral blood, sampled in a trial of Ad26.COV2.S vaccine versus placebo. These TCRs come from a person aged 18-60 years who received the Ad26.COV2.S COVID-19 vaccine or a placebo.

This chain links TRBV7-2 with TRBJ1-1; D might be TRBD1 (6 bases). The germline V gene has CDR1 SGHTA and CDR2 FQGNSA. V lost 4 bases, J lost 4 bases, and 13 bases lay in between. This CDR3 contains 14 residues. The CDR3 DNA reads TGTGCCAGCAGCTCCTCCGGGGGCGGCACTGAAGCTTTCTTT. It specifies CASSSSGGGTEAFF.

The CDR3 DNA is TGTGCCAGCAGCTTAGGGGGACTCCGATGGACAGATACGCAGTATTTT. Encoded protein: CASSLGGLRWTDTQYF. V gene TRBV7-9 combines with J gene TRBJ2-3; TRBD2 might be the D (6 bases). Germline V gene sequence: CDR1 SEHNR, CDR2 FQNEAQ (reference sequence). With 1 base removed from V and 3 bases from J, the gap between germline ends came to 14 bases. This CDR3 is 16 amino acids long.

V and J are TRBV19 and TRBJ1-1; 7 nucleotides match TRBD1. CDR3 length: 15 amino acids. CDR1 LNHDA and CDR2 SQIVND come from the germline V gene (reference sequence). J gave up 0 bases and V 4 bases, and 5 bases lay outside the gene matches. CDR3 amino acids: CASSREGALNTEAFF. DNA of the CDR3: TGTGCCAGTAGTAGGGAGGGGGCTCTGAACACTGAAGCTTTCTTT.

The rearrangement joins TRBV24-1 to TRBJ1-2; 7 bases are a match to TRBD1. CDR1 is KGHDR, CDR2 SFDVKD, per germline. The V gene end was trimmed by 12 bases and the J gene end by 5 bases; junction bases not matched to a gene: 14. The CDR3 spans 14 residues. For the CDR3, the DNA is TGTGCCCACCAAGGACAGGCCTTTCGGTATGGCTACACCTTC. Translated: CAHQGQAFRYGYTF.

The genes are TRBV19 and TRBJ1-1; weak D call: TRBD1 (5 bases). This CDR3 region has 15 residues. Trimming took 3 bases from V and 2 from J, leaving 13 bases between them. Germline V CDR1 and CDR2: LNHDA, SQIVND (reference sequence). In DNA, the CDR3 is TGTGCCAGTAGTATCCCCGGGGGGAGAAACACTGAAGCTTTCTTT. As protein: CASSIPGGRNTEAFF.

The rearrangement links TRBV5-8 to TRBJ2-3; D might be TRBD1 (5 bases). CDR1 SGHTS and CDR2 YDEGEE come from the germline V gene. Trimming stripped 2 bases from V and 2 bases from J, with 9 bases between. The CDR3 consists of 14 residues. The CDR3 here is CASSFGRDTDTQYF. Written as DNA, the CDR3 is TGTGCCAGCAGCTTCGGCAGGGACACAGATACGCAGTATTTT.

The chain links TRBV5-6 to TRBJ2-1; a weak D match, TRBD2 (5 bases). V lost 2 bases and J lost 5, with 14 bases in between. The V gene's germline CDR1 is SGHDT and CDR2 YYEEEE. The CDR3 contains 15 residues. The CDR3 DNA follows: TGTGCCAGCAGCTTACTAGGAACAGCAAACAATGAGCAGTTCTTC. It encodes CASSLLGTANNEQFF.